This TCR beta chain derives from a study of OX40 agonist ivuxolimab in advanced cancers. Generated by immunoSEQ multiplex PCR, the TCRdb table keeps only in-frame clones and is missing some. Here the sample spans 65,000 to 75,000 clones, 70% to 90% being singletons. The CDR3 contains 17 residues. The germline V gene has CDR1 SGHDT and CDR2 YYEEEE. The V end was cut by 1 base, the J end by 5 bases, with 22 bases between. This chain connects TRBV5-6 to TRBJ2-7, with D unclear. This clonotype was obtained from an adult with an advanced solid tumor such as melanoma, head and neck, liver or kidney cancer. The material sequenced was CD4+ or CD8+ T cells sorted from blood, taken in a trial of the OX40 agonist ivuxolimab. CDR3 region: CASSLSHGGRRVDEQYF. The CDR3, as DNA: TGTGCCAGCAGCTTGAGCCACGGCGGACGTAGGGTTGACGAGCAGTACTTC.